This entry lists 13 T cell receptor beta chains sequenced from one sample in a study of early T cells in non-severe SARS-CoV-2 infection. In TCRdb, the 5' RACE reads were re-called with MiXCR into one record per CDR3 protein. In the table there are about 100,000 distinct CDR3 sequences, 10% to 15% of which are singletons. Source material: whole blood. The origin of the receptors is an adult who was a healthcare worker with PCR-confirmed SARS-CoV-2 infection or an uninfected control (not recorded which).

This clonotype was recorded many times. The chain is built from TRBV29-1 and TRBJ2-1; D gene unclear. Trimming took off 4 bases at V and 4 bases at J, with 5 bases between the two ends. This CDR3 has 11 residues. Looked up from germline, CDR1 is SQVTM and CDR2 is ANQGSEA. CDR3 nucleotides: TGCAGCGTTGGGGTTTACAATGAGCAGTTCTTC. Encoded protein: CSVGVYNEQFF.

This clonotype was seen at least ten times. The genes are TRBV20-1 and TRBJ2-6; D is unresolved. Germline CDR1 is DFQATT and CDR2 is SNEGSKA (reference sequence). The CDR3 runs 16 residues. V was pared by 5 bases and J by 0 bases, with 14 bases between. CDR3 sequence: CSASALKFSGANVLTF. As DNA, the CDR3 is TGCAGTGCTTCGGCTCTTAAATTCTCTGGGGCCAACGTCCTGACTTTC.

In this sample, this clonotype turned up a few times. The chain combines TRBV12-3 or TRBV12-4 with TRBJ2-7; D remains unclear. CDR3 length: 14 amino acids. V shed 3 bases and J shed 4 bases, with 13 bases lying between them. The CDR3 nucleotides are TGTGCCAGCAGTTTGCGTTCAATCGGGTACGAGCAGTACTTC. It yields the protein CASSLRSIGYEQYF.

This clonotype has at least ten counts. The chain uses TRBV12-3 or TRBV12-4 and TRBJ2-1; TRBD1 aligns across 7 bases. The CDR3 totals 14 residues. The trim removed 6 bases at V and 8 bases at J, leaving 10 bases unmatched. Here the CDR3 reads CASSRTGNRDEQFF. In DNA form, the CDR3 reads TGTGCCAGCAGCCGGACAGGTAATCGGGATGAGCAGTTCTTC.

This clonotype was picked up a small number of times. The chain uses TRBV10-2 and TRBJ1-1, with a possible D match to TRBD1 (5 bases). V shed 7 bases and J shed 7 bases, with 16 bases lying between them. CDR3 size: 13 residues. Per the germline V gene, CDR1 is WSHSY and CDR2 is SAAADI. The DNA of the CDR3 is TGCGCCAGCACCCCCACGTGGGACCTTGAAGCTTTCTTT. Its translation is CASTPTWDLEAFF.

The chain recombines TRBV2 with TRBJ2-2; D not resolved. Trimming removed 7 bases from V and 7 bases from J, with 7 bases in between. CDR1 SNHLY and CDR2 FYNNEI come from the germline V gene. There are 11 residues in the CDR3. CDR3 residues: CASKGYGELFF. The CDR3 region has the DNA TGTGCCAGCAAAGGATACGGGGAGCTGTTTTTT.

This clonotype appeared many times. The V gene is TRBV6-6, the J gene TRBJ2-7; maybe TRBD1 (6 bases). CDR3 length: 16 residues. The V gene's germline CDR1 is MNHNY and CDR2 SVGAGI (reference sequence). The V end was cut by 5 bases, the J end by 0 bases, with 17 bases between. For the CDR3, the DNA is TGTGCCAGCAGTAAATTTACAGGGTCCCTCTCCTACGAGCAGTACTTC. Encoded protein: CASSKFTGSLSYEQYF.

CDR3 protein: CAWTPLGLAGGNEQFF. Here the CDR3 DNA reads TGTGCCTGGACCCCACTAGGACTAGCCGGAGGGAACGAGCAGTTCTTC. This chain connects TRBV30 to TRBJ2-1; 8 positions agree with TRBD2. This CDR3 spans 16 amino acids. CDR1 and CDR2 from the germline V gene are GTSNPN and SVGIG (reference sequence). V shed 4 bases and J 10 bases; nucleotides not matched to a gene: 18.

In this sample, this clonotype turned up a few times. The chain uses TRBV11-2 and TRBJ2-1; perhaps TRBD2 as D (6 bases). The V gene lost 4 bases and the J gene lost 1 base, with 11 bases spanning the gap. From germline, CDR1 is SGHAT and CDR2 FQNNGV. This CDR3 contains 15 residues. For the CDR3, the DNA is TGTGCCAGCAGCTCGTGGGACTTGTCCTACAATGAGCAGTTCTTC. Translating gives CASSSWDLSYNEQFF.

This clonotype was picked up a small number of times. This chain connects TRBV28 to TRBJ1-2; D is ambiguous. V was pared by 5 bases and J by 4 bases, with 11 bases between. In germline, CDR1 is MDHEN, CDR2 SYDVKM. There are 13 residues in the CDR3. CDR3 in DNA: TGTGCCAGCAGTAATGACAATATCTATGGCTACACCTTC. The encoded protein is CASSNDNIYGYTF.

This clonotype was observed at least ten times. This rearrangement joins TRBV7-9 to TRBJ1-4, with D possibly TRBD1 on 5 matching bases. This CDR3 spans 16 amino acids. Germline CDR1 and CDR2: SEHNR and FQNEAQ (reference sequence). V was cut by 5 bases and J by 3 bases, with 16 bases left in between. The CDR3 loop reads CASSPGGGLANEKLFF. CDR3 bases: TGTGCCAGCAGCCCCGGGGGGGGTCTCGCTAATGAAAAACTGTTTTTT.

The chain links TRBV6-2 or TRBV6-3 to TRBJ2-6; D not certain. Germline V gene sequence: CDR1 MNHEY, CDR2 SVGEGT. V was clipped by 5 bases and J by 0 bases, with 14 bases between them. This CDR3 has 17 amino acids. Written as DNA, the CDR3 is TGTGCCAGCAGTACGATATACTTCCTCTCTGGGGCCAACGTCCTGACTTTC. Translated, it gives CASSTIYFLSGANVLTF.

This clonotype was counted ten times or more. The chain carries TRBV11-2 and TRBJ2-1, with D hard to call. V dropped 1 base and J dropped 7 bases, with 8 bases sitting between them. The germline V gene encodes CDR1 SGHAT and CDR2 FQNNGV. This CDR3 has 13 residues. The CDR3 loop is CASSLVTRNEQFF. Written as DNA, the CDR3 is TGTGCCAGCAGCTTAGTCACACGAAATGAGCAGTTCTTC.